This entry lists 29 T cell receptor delta chains sequenced from one sample in a study of gamma-delta chains in newborns, infants, children. TCRdb re-called the reads through CATT. The data hold several thousand delta-chain clones, with 2.5% to 3.5% observed a single time. The sample consisted of blood. These receptors all come from a child who was a newborn, infant or young child, either healthy, febrile or measles-vaccinated (not recorded which).

This clone occurred a few times. The TCRdb protein comes from a much larger clone and disagrees with this DNA's translation at residue 3, likely due to a read error; the protein given here is derived from the DNA. The chain employs TRDV2 and TRDJ3, with 12 nucleotides matching TRDD3. Germline V gene lookup returns CDR1 GEAIGNYY and CDR2 EKD. The CDR3 runs 15 residues. For the CDR3, the DNA is TGTGCCCGTGACTGGGGGATACGGGACACCCGACAGATGTTTTTC. The encoded protein is CARDWGIRDTRQMFF.

This clone has just a few counts. A much larger clone is a single base away; this may be a read error. The CDR3 region is CACDTVYPSSRDTRQMFF. Here the CDR3 DNA reads TGTGCCTGTGACACCGTATACCCGAGCTCCCGGGACACCCGACAGATGTTTTTC. The chain has TRDV2 and TRDJ3; D not resolved. Per the germline V gene, CDR1 is GEAIGNYY and CDR2 is EKD. The CDR3 length is 18 residues.

The J gene is TRDJ1, the V gene TRDV3, with TRDD3 matching over 11 bases. CDR1 and CDR2 from the germline V gene are TVYSNPD and GDNSRS (reference sequence). This CDR3 region has 16 residues. V lost 4 bases and J lost 3; bases outside the gene matches: 13. The CDR3 nucleotides are TGTGCCTGGCCTCCCTTACTGGGGGATATCTCCGATAAACTCATCTTT. Amino acid sequence: CAWPPLLGDISDKLIF.

This clone was picked up a small number of times. This may arise from a read error, as a much more abundant clone is one base away. This sample also contains other DNA sequences that code for the same CDR3. The chain couples TRDV2 to TRDJ3; unclear D gene. This CDR3 comprises 19 residues. Germline CDR1 reads GEAIGNYY; CDR2 reads EKD. V gave up 3 bases and J gave up 0 bases, with 17 bases separating them. The DNA of the CDR3 is TGTGCCTGTGACGCCGGGACCTGGCCAAGCTCCTGGGACACCCGACAGATGTTTTTC. Translation gives CACDAGTWPSSWDTRQMFF.

Points on this clone: The TCRdb protein comes from a much larger clone and disagrees with this DNA's translation at residue 10, likely due to a read error; the protein given here is derived from the DNA. Additional DNA sequences in this sample encode the identical CDR3. This chain uses TRDV2 with TRDJ2, with 11 bases that match TRDD3. J was trimmed by 3 bases and V by 1 base; bases with no gene match: 3. Germline-derived CDR1 and CDR2 are GEAIGNYY and EKD. The CDR3 runs to 16 residues. The CDR3 DNA is TGTGCCTGTGACACAAGTGGGGGATACGTGACAGCACAACTCTTCTTT. This gives the protein CACDTSGGYVTAQLFF.

Regarding this clone: This DNA's translation and the protein TCRdb lists, from a much larger clone, do not match at residue 9, likely due to a read error; the protein shown is translated from the DNA. The chain carries TRDV2 and TRDJ3, with a tentative D call TRDD3 (6 bases). CDR1 GEAIGNYY and CDR2 EKD come from the germline V gene. Trimming took off 3 bases at V and 3 bases at J, with 23 bases between the two ends. The CDR3 is 20 amino acids. The CDR3 DNA follows: TGTGCCTGTGACTCGGTTCGTACTGAGGGATATGACTGGGACACCCGACAGATGTTTTTC. It translates to CACDSVRTEGYDWDTRQMFF.

This clone has only a few counts. A much larger clone lies one base from this, so it may be a read error. Additional DNA sequences in this sample encode the identical CDR3. This chain joins TRDV2 and TRDJ2; the match to TRDD3 covers 9 bases. CDR3 length equals 17 residues. Per the germline V gene, CDR1 is GEAIGNYY and CDR2 is EKD. CDR3 loop: CACDTNWGKGGAAQLFF. In DNA form, the CDR3 reads TGTGCCTGTGACACGAACTGGGGGAAGGGCGGGGCAGCACAACTCTTCTTC.

This clone was detected only a few times. This clone may be a read error of a much larger clone one base away. The sample contains more than one DNA sequence encoding this CDR3. This rearrangement joins TRDV3 to TRDJ3; 7 nucleotides line up with TRDD3. The CDR3 loop spans 18 amino acids. Germline CDR1 is TVYSNPD and CDR2 is GDNSRS (reference sequence). The CDR3 sequence is CASRGRGMSSWDTRQMFF. Here the CDR3 DNA reads TGTGCCTCCCGGGGTAGGGGGATGAGCTCCTGGGACACCCGGCAGATGTTTTTC.

A word on this clone: One base away lies a much larger clone, so this may be a sequencing read error. The sample contains more than one DNA sequence encoding this CDR3. The chain has TRDV2 and TRDJ3; tentative D call: TRDD3 (6 bases). Germline values: CDR1 GEAIGNYY, CDR2 EKD. The CDR3 sequence is 18 residues long. This CDR3 is CACCVLGRGSWDTRQMFF. CDR3 coding DNA: TGCGCCTGTTGTGTACTGGGCCGAGGCTCCTGGGACACCCGACAGATGTTTTTC.

This clone was recorded a few times. This DNA translates differently at residue 10 from the TCRdb protein, which is that of a much larger clone; a read error is likely, and the protein shown is the DNA's own translation. V gene TRDV2 combines with J gene TRDJ3, with 8 bases identical to TRDD3. There are 18 residues in the CDR3. Per germline, CDR1 GEAIGNYY and CDR2 EKD. J lost 2 bases, V lost 3 bases, and 8 bases had no gene match. CDR3 in DNA: TGTGCCTGTGACTCTGGGGGACCTTTTCCCTGGGACACCCGACAGATGTTTTTC. This translates into CACDSGGPFPWDTRQMFF.

On this clone itself: This sequence may be a read error, since a much larger clone differs from it by one base. The rearrangement joins TRDV2 to TRDJ2; D not certain. This CDR3 has 15 amino acids. Deletions cut 0 bases from V and 7 bases from J, with 14 bases between. Germline V gene data show CDR1 as GEAIGNYY and CDR2 as EKD. The CDR3 sequence is CACDTVTRGQAQLFF. CDR3 bases: TGTGCCTGTGACACCGTTACGCGGGGCCAAGCACAACTCTTCTTT.

A word on this clone: TCRdb has a much larger clone's protein, which differs at residue 17 from the translation of this DNA, likely because of a read error; what is shown is the protein translated from the DNA. The V call is TRDV2, the J call TRDJ3; TRDD3 aligns across 11 bases. This CDR3 contains 19 residues. In germline, CDR1 is GEAIGNYY, CDR2 EKD. CDR3 amino acids: CACDTVGDTSSWDTRQTFF. In DNA form, the CDR3 reads TGTGCCTGTGACACCGTGGGGGATACGAGCTCCTGGGACACCCGACAGACGTTTTTC.

In the case of this clone: A read error may explain this, as a much larger clone is one base away. The chain carries TRDV1 and TRDJ1; 9 positions match TRDD2. This CDR3 is built from 23 residues. J lost 1 base, V lost 3 bases, and 27 bases had no gene match. Germline V lookup: CDR1 TSWWSYY, CDR2 QGS. The CDR3 region is CALGEGLPSYFSVPGDPTDKLIF. The CDR3 coding sequence is TGTGCTCTTGGGGAGGGCCTACCTTCCTACTTTTCGGTACCGGGGGATCCCACCGATAAACTCATCTTT.

Concerning this clone: The protein that TCRdb holds for this DNA derives from a much larger clone and differs from the translated DNA at residue 7, which likely indicates a read error; the protein shown here is translated from the DNA. The chain is built from TRDV2 and TRDJ3; no definite D call. The CDR3 is 18 amino acids. Germline CDR1 and CDR2: GEAIGNYY and EKD. The V and J ends lost 0 bases and 0 bases respectively, with 11 bases between them. CDR3 loop: CACDTWEISSWDTRQMFF. CDR3 sequence (DNA): TGTGCCTGTGACACCTGGGAGATAAGCTCCTGGGACACCCGACAGATGTTTTTC.

Regarding this clone: For this DNA, TCRdb reports the protein of a much larger clone, which diverges at residue 11, most likely from a read error; the protein presented here is translated directly from the DNA. This chain joins TRDV2 and TRDJ2; 8 bases line up with TRDD3. The CDR3 contains 16 residues. Germline CDR1 reads GEAIGNYY; CDR2 reads EKD. The J segment lost 6 bases and the V segment lost 1 base, leaving 9 bases of the junction unmatched. The CDR3 loop reads CACDTGGIRGAAQLFF. The CDR3 bases are TGTGCCTGTGACACGGGAGGGATACGCGGGGCAGCACAACTCTTCTTT.

This clone was recorded a few times. TCRdb's protein for this DNA is that of a much larger clone and differs from the translation at residue 4, likely a read error; the protein shown is the DNA translation. The chain recombines TRDV2 with TRDJ1; TRDD3 agrees at 12 bases. V gave up 5 bases and J gave up 3 bases; unmatched junction bases: 12. Germline CDR1 and CDR2: GEAIGNYY and EKD. The CDR3 consists of 17 residues. The CDR3 region is CACGGRWGIRSADKLIF. The CDR3 DNA is TGTGCCTGTGGTGGCCGCTGGGGGATACGCTCCGCCGATAAACTCATCTTT.

A word on this clone: A single base is all that separates this from a far larger clone, so a read error is likely. The sample has other DNA sequences that encode this CDR3 too. The V gene is TRDV1, the J gene TRDJ2; 10 bases agree with TRDD3. CDR3 size: 17 residues. V lost 1 base, J lost 8 bases, and 10 bases stayed unmatched. CDR1 and CDR2 (germline): TSWWSYY, QGS. In DNA, the CDR3 is TGTGCTCTTGGGGAACCCAAGGGGGGGATACGATACGCACAACTCTTCTTT. Its protein product is CALGEPKGGIRYAQLFF.

Concerning this clone itself: The TCRdb record carries a much larger clone's protein, which differs from this DNA's translation at residue 3; a read error is the likely cause, and the protein listed here is the DNA translation. The CDR3 DNA reads TGTGCCTGGGACGACGGATACGCGGCGAGCTCCTGGGACACCCGACAGATGTTTTTC. It codes for CAWDDGYAASSWDTRQMFF. V is TRDV2 and J is TRDJ3; 7 bases line up with TRDD3. Trimming took 7 bases from V and 0 from J; bases not matched to a gene: 14. Germline CDR1 is GEAIGNYY and CDR2 is EKD. The CDR3 length is 19 residues.

This clone has a handful of counts. This DNA translates differently at residue 16 from the TCRdb protein, which is that of a much larger clone; a read error is likely, and the protein shown is the DNA's own translation. The DNA for the CDR3 is TGTGCCTGTGACGACGGATACGCGGCGAGCTCCTGGGACACCCGACGGATGTTTTTC. As protein: CACDDGYAASSWDTRRMFF. The chain is built from TRDV2 and TRDJ3; 7 bases agree with TRDD3. This CDR3 has 19 amino acids. CDR1 GEAIGNYY and CDR2 EKD come from the germline V gene.

This clone was found a few times. This likely stems from a read error, as it lies one base from a far larger clone. This same CDR3 is encoded by further DNA sequences in the sample. J is TRDJ3 and V is TRDV2; D is perhaps TRDD3 (6 bases). The CDR3 is made up of 16 amino acids. Germline V CDR1 and CDR2: GEAIGNYY, EKD. CDR3 nucleotide sequence: TGTGCCTGCGACAAAAGATACGGATGGGACACCCGACAGATGTTTTTC. Encoded protein: CACDKRYGWDTRQMFF.

With regard to this clone: Just one base apart from a much larger clone, this may be a read error. DNA for the CDR3: TGTGCCTGTGACACCGGACTGGGGGATATCTCCTGGGACACCCGACAGATGTTTTTC. Protein sequence: CACDTGLGDISWDTRQMFF. The chain links TRDV2 to TRDJ3, with 11 bases that match TRDD3. V was clipped by 0 bases and J by 0 bases; unmatched bases: 3. Per germline, CDR1 GEAIGNYY and CDR2 EKD. The CDR3 runs to 19 residues.

On this clone itself: A far larger clone is one base from this, pointing to a likely read error. Other DNA sequences within the sample encode an identical CDR3. The chain carries TRDV2 and TRDJ1; no clear D. Germline V gene lookup returns CDR1 GEAIGNYY and CDR2 EKD. The CDR3 has 15 residues. Trimming removed 0 bases from V and 0 bases from J, with 10 bases in between. The chain's CDR3 is CACDTAWNNTDKLIF. The CDR3 nucleotides read TGTGCCTGTGACACCGCGTGGAACAACACCGATAAACTCATCTTT.

In this sample, this clone is medium-sized. A much larger clone differs from this one at a single base, so this may be a read error. At the DNA level, this CDR3 is encoded by other sequences in the same sample as well. CDR3: CACDILGDTTAQLFF. The DNA of the CDR3 is TGTGCCTGTGACATACTGGGGGATACGACAGCACAGCTCTTCTTT. The genes are TRDV2 and TRDJ2; 13 bases match TRDD3. The CDR3 contains 15 residues. Germline V gene data show CDR1 as GEAIGNYY and CDR2 as EKD.

Regarding this clone: A read error likely explains why the TCRdb protein, taken from a much larger clone, differs from this DNA's translation at residue 5; the protein shown is translated from the DNA. The chain employs TRDV2 and TRDJ2; 7 bases are a match to TRDD3. CDR1 is GEAIGNYY, CDR2 EKD, per germline. The CDR3 totals 15 residues. V lost 3 bases to trimming and J lost 1 base; unmatched junction nucleotides: 4. The CDR3 loop reads CACDAVGDLTAQLFF. CDR3 nucleotide sequence: TGTGCCTGTGACGCCGTGGGGGATTTGACAGCACAACTCTTCTTT.

The sample holds a few counts of this clone. A much larger clone differs from this one at a single base, so this may be a read error. The V call is TRDV2, the J call TRDJ3; 13 bases fit TRDD3. The CDR3 spans 21 residues. The germline V gene encodes CDR1 GEAIGNYY and CDR2 EKD. CDR3 sequence reads: CACNTVLGDTRSSWDTRQMFF. The CDR3 nucleotides are TGTGCCTGTAACACCGTACTGGGGGATACGCGGAGCTCCTGGGACACCCGACAGATGTTTTTC.

The sample holds a few counts of this clone. TCRdb records a much larger clone's protein for this DNA, with a difference at residue 4 that likely arises from a read error; the protein given is the translation of the DNA. This rearrangement joins TRDV2 to TRDJ2; 7 bases agree with TRDD3. The CDR3 has 14 residues. Germline CDR1 is GEAIGNYY and CDR2 is EKD. Germline trimming cut 5 bases from V and 4 bases from J; bases unmatched to any gene: 6. The CDR3 region is CACGTYWGTAQLFF. The CDR3 DNA reads TGTGCCTGTGGCACGTACTGGGGGACAGCACAACTCTTCTTT.

This clone was detected only a few times. TCRdb's protein for this DNA is that of a much larger clone and differs from the translation at residue 13, likely a read error; the protein shown is the DNA translation. The rearrangement uses TRAV29/DV5 and TRDJ1, with 11 bases matching TRDD3. The CDR3 length is 18 residues. After removal of 0 bases from V and 3 bases from J, the junction contained 13 bases not matched to a gene. In germline, CDR1 is NSMFDY, CDR2 ISSIKDK. The CDR3 DNA reads as TGTGCAGCAAGCGGGCTGGGGGATACAACCAGGTACGCCGATAAACTCATCTTT. The encoded protein is CAASGLGDTTRYADKLIF.

With respect to this clone: A far larger clone is only one base removed, so a read error is likely. The same CDR3 arises from other DNA sequences in this sample as well. The chain has TRDV2 and TRDJ3; 10 bases are a match to TRDD3. The CDR3 runs 16 residues. CDR1 is GEAIGNYY and CDR2 is EKD in the germline V gene. CDR3 residues: CACDTGGYWDTRQMFF. Here the CDR3 DNA reads TGTGCCTGTGACACTGGGGGATACTGGGACACCCGGCAGATGTTTTTC.

Comments on this clone: A much larger clone lies a single base off, so this may be a read error. V usage is TRDV1 and J usage is TRDJ1, with 13 bases lining up with TRDD3. This CDR3 is 22 amino acids long. Germline CDR1 is TSWWSYY and CDR2 is QGS. The trim removed 0 bases at V and 0 bases at J, leaving 16 bases unmatched. As DNA, the CDR3 is TGTGCTCTTGGGGAACTCCTACGTGAGGATACTGGGGGATACGCGTACACCGATAAACTCATCTTT. It specifies CALGELLREDTGGYAYTDKLIF.